Described below is a single TCR beta chain sequence and its context. Time point here: pretreatment peripheral blood. The data derive from a study of PD-L1 blockade in urothelial cancer. Background on the study: The researchers analyzed blood 3 weeks (second dose) and 6 weeks after treatment start.

The CDR3 contains 16 residues. Per the germline V gene, CDR1 is KGHSH and CDR2 is LQKENI. Unmatched junction bases numbered 6, after V lost 4 bases and J lost 2 bases. Clones were sequenced by immunoSEQ multiplex PCR, and TCRdb holds only the in-frame ones, with some missing. Found here are under 55,000 clones, about 86% of them singletons; the top ten hold approximately 2.9%. The sample was PBMCs, taken around atezolizumab (anti-PD-L1) treatment. This receptor was taken from a man between 65 and 85 years old with urothelial cancer. The chain has TRBV18 and TRBJ2-1, with 9 bases identical to TRBD2. The CDR3 DNA sequence: TGTGCCAGCTCACGAGCAAGCGGGGGGACCTACAATGAGCAGTTCTTC. It translates to CASSRASGGTYNEQFF.